This T cell receptor beta chain was captured by sequencing in a study of glioma-infiltrating T cells after dendritic cell vaccination. Germline V CDR1 and CDR2: MNHEY, SMNVEV (reference sequence). The ends lost 5 bases at V and 2 bases at J; junction bases unmatched: 8. The CDR3 has 15 residues. Produced via immunoSEQ multiplex PCR; TCRdb's table is partial and in-frame only. The data show more than 70,000 clones, more than 75% seen once. Sample time point: after dendritic cell vaccination, including at tumor progression/relapse. The chain combines TRBV27 with TRBJ2-7; 8 nucleotides align to TRBD1. The sequencing used blood, collected after dendritic cell vaccination. This clonotype originated in a human donor with glioblastoma. The CDR3 DNA is TGTGCCAGCAGTACCCGCAGGGGGCGCGCCTACGAGCAGTACTTC. Its protein is CASSTRRGRAYEQYF.